These 5 T cell receptor beta chains originate from one sample sequenced in a study of shared clonotypes between healthy human individuals. Assay: immunoSEQ multiplex PCR; the TCRdb copy retains only in-frame clones and omits some. The top ten clones hold more than 0.1% of a sample with approximately 2.4 million clones, roughly 95% of them seen once. Sequencing was carried out using naive CD4+ T cells sorted from blood. Subset of the sample: CD45RA+ positively selected. These receptors originate from a man aged 18 to 29 in good health.

The chain employs TRBV5-1 and TRBJ2-1, with a weak D call TRBD2 (7 bases). Germline V gene lookup returns CDR1 SGHRS and CDR2 YFSETQ. The germline V and J ends were trimmed by 5 bases and 5 bases, with 14 bases remaining between them. CDR3 length: 14 amino acids. The CDR3 region is CASRGGPENNEQFF. CDR3 coding DNA: TGCGCCAGCAGGGGGGGGCCCGAAAACAATGAGCAGTTCTTC. The full variable domain, in which reference TRBV5-1 and TRBJ2-1 provide the parts outside the CDR3, is KAGVTQTPRYLIKTRGQQVTLSCSPISGHRSVSWYQQTPGQGLQFLFEYFSETQRNKGNFPGRFSGRQFSNSRSEMNVSTLELGDSALYLCASRGGPENNEQFFGPGTRLTVL.

This clone was detected only a few times. The J gene is TRBJ1-2, the V gene TRBV28; D gene unclear. This CDR3 spans 12 amino acids. The V gene lost 4 bases and the J gene lost 6 bases, with 9 bases spanning the gap. CDR1 and CDR2 (germline): MDHEN, SYDVKM. For the CDR3, the DNA is TGTGCCAGCAGTTCTGTTCCTCATGGCTACACCTTC. Translated: CASSSVPHGYTF.

This sequence joins TRBV11-3 and TRBJ2-1; D perhaps matches TRBD2 (5 bases). This CDR3 comprises 13 residues. V gave up 5 bases and J gave up 5 bases, with 10 bases separating them. From germline, CDR1 is SGHNT and CDR2 YENEEA. As DNA, the CDR3 is TGTGCCAGCAGCGCCTATAGCGACAATGAGCAGTTCTTC. This codes for CASSAYSDNEQFF.

The rearrangement joins TRBV30 to TRBJ2-6; D not resolved. V lost 2 bases to trimming and J lost 0 bases, with 11 bases between them. The CDR3 runs 16 residues. Per the germline V gene, CDR1 is GTSNPN and CDR2 is SVGIG (reference sequence). Here the CDR3 reads CAWSPTGSSGANVLTF. The CDR3, as DNA: TGTGCCTGGAGTCCGACGGGCAGCTCTGGGGCCAACGTCCTGACTTTC.

The chain recombines TRBV5-1 with TRBJ2-1; TRBD2 matches 12 bases. Looked up from germline, CDR1 is SGHRS and CDR2 is YFSETQ. V dropped 4 bases and J dropped 4; count of bases not matched to a gene: 3. The CDR3 runs 15 residues. Written as DNA, the CDR3 is TGCGCCAGCAGCAGACTAGCGGGGGATTACAATGAGCAGTTCTTC. Protein sequence: CASSRLAGDYNEQFF.